The text below deals with one T cell receptor beta chain. The V and J ends lost 2 bases and 5 bases, in that order; junction bases with no gene match: 3. The CDR3 spans 13 residues. CDR1 GTSNPN and CDR2 SVGIG come from the germline V gene (reference sequence). The sample originates from a study of shared clonotypes between healthy human individuals. Data came from immunoSEQ multiplex PCR; TCRdb stores just in-frame clones and leaves some out. The sample has approximately 2.3 million clones, over 85% seen once. CD4+ cell separation produced CD45RA+ naive and CD45RA-negative memory subsets. The sequence was obtained from a young man in good health. Some clones in this sample may be carry-over from other donors' samples. The genes are TRBV30 and TRBJ1-5, with 7 positions matching TRBD1. Specimen: naive CD4+ T cells from PBMCs. Subset in this sample: CD45RA+ positively selected. The CDR3 spells CAWSKDRDQPQHF. CDR3 DNA sequence: TGTGCCTGGAGTAAAGACAGGGATCAGCCCCAGCATTTT.